This T cell receptor beta chain is drawn from a study of T cells in localized non-small cell lung cancer. The CDR3 has 13 residues. CDR1 is SGHDN, CDR2 FVKESK, per germline. The germline V and J ends were trimmed by 6 bases and 4 bases, with 10 bases remaining between them. Assay used: immunoSEQ multiplex PCR; TCRdb lists only in-frame clones, some missing. In the table there are approximately 2,500 clones, 20% to 30% of which are singletons. Specimen: lung tumor tissue, collected before any cancer treatment. The sequence was collected from a male donor aged 60 or older with stage I lung adenocarcinoma. The chain carries TRBV14 and TRBJ1-5; tentative D call: TRBD1 (5 bases). Written as DNA, the CDR3 is TGTGCCAGCAGTCAGGGCCTAAATCAGCCCCAGCATTTT. This codes for CASSQGLNQPQHF. Drawing the rest from reference TRBV14 and TRBJ1-5, the complete variable domain is EAGVTQFPSHSVIEKGQTVTLRCDPISGHDNLYWYRRVMGKEIKFLLHFVKESKQDESGMPNNRFLAERTGGTYSTLKVQPAELEDSGVYFCASSQGLNQPQHFGDGTRLSIL.